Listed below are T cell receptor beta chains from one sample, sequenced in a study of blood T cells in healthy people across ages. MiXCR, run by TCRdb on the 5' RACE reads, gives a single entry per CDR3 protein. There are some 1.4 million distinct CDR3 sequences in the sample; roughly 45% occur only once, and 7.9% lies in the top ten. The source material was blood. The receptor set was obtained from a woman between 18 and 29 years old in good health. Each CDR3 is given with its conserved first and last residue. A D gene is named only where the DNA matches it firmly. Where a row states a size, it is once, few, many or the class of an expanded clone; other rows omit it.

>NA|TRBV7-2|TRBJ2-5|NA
TGTGCCAGCAGCTTTCAGTCGGGTGTACCGTACTTC
CASSFQSGVPYF
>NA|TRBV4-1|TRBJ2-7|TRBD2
TGCGCCAGCAGCCAAGTAGGCGGGACTAGGTCCTACGAGCAGTACTTC
CASSQVGGTRSYEQYF
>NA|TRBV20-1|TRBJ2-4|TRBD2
TGCAGTGCTAGAGGGACTAGCGGGAGGGATTTATCCCAAAACATTCAGTACTTC
CSARGTSGRDLSQNIQYF
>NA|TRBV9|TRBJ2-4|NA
TGTACCAGCAGCGTAGGGCAGGCAGCCAAAAACATTCAGTACTTC
CTSSVGQAAKNIQYF
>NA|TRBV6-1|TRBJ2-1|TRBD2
TGTGCCAGCACCCGAGCATTAGCGGGGCTTATCAATGAGCAGTTCTTC
CASTRALAGLINEQFF
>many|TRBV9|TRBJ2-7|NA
TGTGCCAGCAGCCCTTCGACTTTCGTGCACGAGCAGTACTTC
CASSPSTFVHEQYF
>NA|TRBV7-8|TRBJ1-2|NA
TGTGCCAGCAGCTTAGACGGTGGGGCTGGCTACACCTTC
CASSLDGGAGYTF
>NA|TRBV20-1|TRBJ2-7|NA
TGCAGTGCTAGAGTCACAGCCCTGAGCTACGAGCAGTACTTC
CSARVTALSYEQYF
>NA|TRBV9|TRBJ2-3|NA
TGTGCCAGCAGCAGGGAAAGAGTAAGCACAGATACGCAGTATTTT
CASSRERVSTDTQYF
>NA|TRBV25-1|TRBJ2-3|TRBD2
TGTGCCAGCAGTGACTCGGTCGGGACTAAATATAGAAGCACAGATACGCAGTATTTT
CASSDSVGTKYRSTDTQYF
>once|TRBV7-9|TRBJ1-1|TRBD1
TGTGCCAGCAGCGCGACAGGGTCTGAAGCTTTCTTT
CASSATGSEAFF
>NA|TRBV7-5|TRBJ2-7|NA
NA
CISVSEASGGGPGLSPYNEQYF
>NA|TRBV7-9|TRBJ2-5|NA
TGTGCCAGCAGCGTAATAGCGCGGGAGACCCAGTACTTC
CASSVIARETQYF
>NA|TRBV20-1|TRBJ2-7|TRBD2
TGCAGTGCTAGAGATCCCAGCGGGGGGTACGAGCAGTACTTC
CSARDPSGGYEQYF
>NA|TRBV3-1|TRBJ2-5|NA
TGTGCCAGCAGCCTTTCCGGGGGTCCCTTTAAGACCCAGTACTTC
CASSLSGGPFKTQYF
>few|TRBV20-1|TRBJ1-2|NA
TGCAGTGCTAAGGGGGTAGACTATGGCTACACCTTC
CSAKGVDYGYTF
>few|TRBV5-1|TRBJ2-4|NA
TGCGCCAGCAGCCCAACGACACGGACCTTGAACATTCAGTACTTC
CASSPTTRTLNIQYF
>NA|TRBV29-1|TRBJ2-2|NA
TGCAGCGTTGAAGAACAGGCGTACACCGGGGAGCTGTTTTTT
CSVEEQAYTGELFF
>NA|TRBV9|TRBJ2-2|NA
TGTGCCAGCAGCGTAGCAGGACAGAACACCGGGGAGCTGTTTTTT
CASSVAGQNTGELFF
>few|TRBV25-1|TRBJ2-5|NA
TGTGCCAGCAGTGAATATCTTAAGCGGCAAGAGACCCAGTACTTC
CASSEYLKRQETQYF
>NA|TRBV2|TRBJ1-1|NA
TGTGCCAGCCGAAAGAGTGGACAGACGAACACTGAAGCTTTCTTT
CASRKSGQTNTEAFF
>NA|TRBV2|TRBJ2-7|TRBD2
TGTGCCAGCAGTGTTAAGACTAGCGTGCTAAAGGGTGTGTGGTACGAGCAGTACTTC
CASSVKTSVLKGVWYEQYF
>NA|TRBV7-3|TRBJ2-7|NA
TGTGCCAGCAGCTTAGCAGGAGGGGCGGGCGAGCAGTACTTC
CASSLAGGAGEQYF
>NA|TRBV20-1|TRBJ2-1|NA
TGCAGTGGGCATAGGGGTCAACATAATGAGCAGTTCTTC
CSGHRGQHNEQFF
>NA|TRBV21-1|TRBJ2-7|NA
TGTGCCAGCAGCAAACCCGACGAGCAGTACTTC
CASSKPDEQYF
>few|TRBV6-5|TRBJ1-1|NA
TGTGCCAGCAGTTACTCTACAGGGCCGGGGGGCACTGAAGCTTTCTTT
CASSYSTGPGGTEAFF
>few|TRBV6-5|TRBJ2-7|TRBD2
TGTGCCAGCAGTTACGGGACTAGCGGGATCCCCTACGAGCAGTACTTC
CASSYGTSGIPYEQYF
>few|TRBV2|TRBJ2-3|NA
TGTGCCAGCAGTGCCCCCAAGGGCGATAGCACAGATACGCAGTATTTT
CASSAPKGDSTDTQYF
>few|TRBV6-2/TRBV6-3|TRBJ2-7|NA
TGTGCCAGCAGTTCGGAGATCGACGAGCAGTACTTC
CASSSEIDEQYF
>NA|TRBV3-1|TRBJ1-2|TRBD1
TGTGCCAGCAGCTACCGACAGGGACCCGACGGCTACACCTTC
CASSYRQGPDGYTF
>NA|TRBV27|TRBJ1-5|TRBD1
TGTGCCAGCAGTCCGATTGACAGGGGTCAGCCCCAGCATTTT
CASSPIDRGQPQHF
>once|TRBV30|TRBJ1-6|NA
TGTGCCTGGAGTAAGAATTCACCCCTCCACTTT
CAWSKNSPLHF
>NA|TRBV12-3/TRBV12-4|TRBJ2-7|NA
TGTGCCAGCATCCCGGACAGCTCCTACAATGAGCAGTACTTC
CASIPDSSYNEQYF
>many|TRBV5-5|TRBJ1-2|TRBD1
TGTGCCAGCAGCTTGGCTACAGGGGGTAATGGCTACACCTTC
CASSLATGGNGYTF
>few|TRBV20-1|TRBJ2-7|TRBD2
TGCAGTGCTAGAGATGCCACAGCGGGGAACTACGAGCAGTACTTC
CSARDATAGNYEQYF
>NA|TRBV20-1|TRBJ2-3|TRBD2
TGCAGTGCTCGGGGGACTAGCGGAGGCCTATTGGATACGCAGTATTTT
CSARGTSGGLLDTQYF
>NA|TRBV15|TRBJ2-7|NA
TGTGCCACCAGCAGAGTGGGCAGCATGTACGAGCAGTACTTC
CATSRVGSMYEQYF
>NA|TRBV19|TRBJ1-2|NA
TGTGCCAGTAGTATAGAGCTACTCGGGAACTATGGCTACACCTTC
CASSIELLGNYGYTF
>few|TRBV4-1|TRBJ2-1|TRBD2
TGCGCCAGCAGCCAAACTAGCGCTAGGAGCTCCTACAATGAGCAGTTCTTC
CASSQTSARSSYNEQFF
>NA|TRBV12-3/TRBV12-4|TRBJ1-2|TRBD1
TGTGCCAGCAGTCACGGACAGGGACGAGAGTTTGGCTGCACCTTC
CASSHGQGREFGCTF
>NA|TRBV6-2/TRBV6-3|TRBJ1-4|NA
TGTGCCAGCAGGACCGACCCAGTGAATGAAAAACTGTTTTTT
CASRTDPVNEKLFF
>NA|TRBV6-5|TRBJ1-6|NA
TGTGCCAGCAGTTACTCGAGGCAGGCCAAAAATTCACCCCTCCACTTT
CASSYSRQAKNSPLHF
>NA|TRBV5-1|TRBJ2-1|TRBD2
TGCGCCAGCAGCTTGGCCCGGGGAGGGTTAGGTAATGAGCAGTTCTTC
CASSLARGGLGNEQFF
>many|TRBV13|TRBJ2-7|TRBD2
TGTGCCAGCAGCCCGTCAACTAGCGGAACCTACGAGCAGTACTTC
CASSPSTSGTYEQYF
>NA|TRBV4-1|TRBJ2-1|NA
TGCGCCAGCAACCAGGAGGACAGTTCTGAGCAGTTCTTC
CASNQEDSSEQFF
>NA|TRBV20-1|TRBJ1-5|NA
TGCAGTGCTAGGCCCCCCGGGACGTACAATCAGCCCCAGCATTTT
CSARPPGTYNQPQHF
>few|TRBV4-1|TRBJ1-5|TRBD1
TGCGCCAGCAGCTGGGGGACAGCCAATCAGCCCCAGCATTTT
CASSWGTANQPQHF
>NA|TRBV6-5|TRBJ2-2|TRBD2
TGTGCCAGCAGTTACTGGTCTAGCGGGAGCCGTACCGGGGAGCTGTTTTTT
CASSYWSSGSRTGELFF
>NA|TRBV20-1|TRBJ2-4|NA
TGCAGTGCTAGGAAAGTCTCGGCTAGGAGAAACATTCAGTACTTC
CSARKVSARRNIQYF
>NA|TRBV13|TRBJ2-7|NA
TGTGCCAGCAGCGTCGTAGGGGTTCACTACGAGCAGTACTTC
CASSVVGVHYEQYF